This T cell receptor (beta chain) comes out of a study of cytomegalovirus exposure and HLA in healthy donors. Both 60 Vbeta primers and 13 Jbeta primers went into the PCR. Profiling relied on immunoSEQ multiplex PCR, and the TCRdb table lists in-frame clones only, not all of them. The top ten clones hold roughly 8.7% of a sample with about 110,000 clones, 70% of them seen once. This clone was counted a few times. The target antigen is unknown. Points from the study as a whole: Earlier analysis looked at TCR beta V segments, and most were productive about 90% or about 30% of the time. Association with HLA alleles at 0.05 false discovery rate was found for about 17,000 TCR beta sequences in a later analysis. Follow-up analysis seemed to connect common viral pathogens with several of the most significant clusters identified. Later analysis found that TCR beta chains associated with HLA were more clonally expanded than other, equally common chains.

CDR3 length: 13 amino acids. Per germline, CDR1 SGHNT and CDR2 YENEEA. V dropped 4 bases and J dropped 3 bases, with 10 bases sitting between them. The origin of this receptor is a man younger than 40 in good health and CMV-seropositive. Material: PBMCs. The chain recombines TRBV11-3 with TRBJ2-7; D possibly corresponds to TRBD1 (6 bases). CDR3 DNA sequence: TGTGCCAGCAGCTACGACAGGTTCTACGAGCAGTACGTC. Its translation: CASSYDRFYEQYV.